Reported below is one T cell receptor beta chain. Its antigen remains unknown. As for time point: persistent/refractory GD, antithyroid drugs over 5 years with positive TRAb. PBMCs were the source of the RNA used for TCR sequencing. TCR beta libraries were built with iRepertoire HTBI primers and Arm-PCR of CDR3 regions. TCRdb fed the multiplex PCR reads into MiXCR, producing one record per CDR3 protein. The repertoire holds roughly 700,000 distinct CDR3 sequences, with around 30% as singletons. This sample was included in a study of regulatory T cells in long-lasting Graves disease. Study outcomes and limitations: Persistent patients shared more public clonotypes (fewer than 3,000) than newly diagnosed patients (around 1,000). The work looked only at peripheral blood and did not look at thyroid tissue.

Germline assignment: CDR1 LNHDA and CDR2 SQIVND (reference sequence). Trimming took off 10 bases at V and 1 base at J, with 10 bases between the two ends. The CDR3 has 12 amino acids. The specimen was peripheral blood mononuclear cells (PBMCs), collected when the disease was refractory, from a patient treated with antithyroid drugs. This TCR came from a female donor with Graves disease. The chain recombines TRBV19 with TRBJ1-1; TRBD1 might be the D (6 bases). The CDR3 coding sequence is TGTGCCACCCTGACAGGGAACACTGAAGCTTTCTTT. As protein: CATLTGNTEAFF.